This T cell receptor (beta chain) was identified during a study of T cells in narcolepsy. About the research overall: Donors had narcolepsy type 1 or type 2, or were healthy controls.

Using immunoSEQ multiplex PCR, the repertoire was profiled, and TCRdb retains in-frame clones only, with some absent. The top ten hold approximately 1.2% of the sample, which has 31,000 or so clones, roughly 90% seen once. Germline V CDR1 and CDR2: SEHNR, FQNEAQ (reference sequence). V gave up 2 bases and J gave up 6 bases, with 10 bases separating them. The CDR3 runs 13 residues. Study-level points and caveats: Blood of same and different patients, but not healthy controls, reportedly held recurring autoreactive clonotypes.

Note on this clone: The target antigen is unknown.

Sequencing was performed on CD45RA- memory CD4+ T cells from PBMCs. This rearrangement joins TRBV7-9 to TRBJ1-2; the D is unclear. The source of this sequence is a human donor with narcolepsy. This chain's CDR3 is CASSLSPIDGYTF. The CDR3 DNA reads TGTGCCAGCAGCTTATCGCCGATTGATGGCTACACCTTC.